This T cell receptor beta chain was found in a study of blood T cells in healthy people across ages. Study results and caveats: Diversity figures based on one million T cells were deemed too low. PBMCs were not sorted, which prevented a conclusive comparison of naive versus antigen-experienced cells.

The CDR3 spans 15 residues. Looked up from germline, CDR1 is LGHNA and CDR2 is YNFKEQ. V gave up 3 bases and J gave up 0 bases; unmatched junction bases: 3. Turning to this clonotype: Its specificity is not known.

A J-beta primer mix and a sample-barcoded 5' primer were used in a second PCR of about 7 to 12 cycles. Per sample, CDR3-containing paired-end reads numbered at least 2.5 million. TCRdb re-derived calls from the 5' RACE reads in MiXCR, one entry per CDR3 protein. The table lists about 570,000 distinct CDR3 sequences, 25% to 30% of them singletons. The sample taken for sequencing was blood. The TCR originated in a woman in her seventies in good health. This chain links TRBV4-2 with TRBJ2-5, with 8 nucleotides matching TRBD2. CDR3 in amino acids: CASSQKRGYQETQYF. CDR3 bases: TGTGCCAGCAGCCAGAAGCGGGGGTACCAAGAGACCCAGTACTTC.